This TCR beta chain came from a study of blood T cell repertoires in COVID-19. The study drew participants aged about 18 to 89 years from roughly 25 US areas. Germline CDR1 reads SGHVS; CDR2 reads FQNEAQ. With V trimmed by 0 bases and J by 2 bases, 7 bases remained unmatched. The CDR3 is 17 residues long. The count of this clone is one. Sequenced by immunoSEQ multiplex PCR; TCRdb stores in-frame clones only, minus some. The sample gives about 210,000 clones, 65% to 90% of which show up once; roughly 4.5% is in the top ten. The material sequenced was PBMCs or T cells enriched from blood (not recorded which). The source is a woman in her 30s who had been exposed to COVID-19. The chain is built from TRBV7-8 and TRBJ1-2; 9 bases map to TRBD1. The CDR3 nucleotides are TGTGCCAGCAGCTTAGCATGGGGGACAGGGACGAACTATGGCTACACCTTC. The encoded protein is CASSLAWGTGTNYGYTF.